This TCR beta chain is drawn from a study of blood T cell repertoires in COVID-19. Study information: In each case, the material was cDNA or gDNA derived from T cells, B-cell-depleted T cells, or PBMCs.

Sequencing used immunoSEQ multiplex PCR; TCRdb keeps in-frame clones, though not all of them. The data contain approximately 230,000 clones, approximately 82% of them singletons. Those who participated ranged in age from about 18 to 95 years and resided in some 24 US areas. Membership in each cohort depended on participant-reported clinical history. The specimen was PBMCs or T cells enriched from blood (not recorded which). This TCR came from a man aged 35 to 55 who had recovered from COVID-19.

For the CDR3, the DNA is TGTGCCAGCAGCACCGGGACTAGTGGAGAGACCCAGTACTTC. Its translation is CASSTGTSGETQYF. The rearrangement uses TRBV7-9 and TRBJ2-5; TRBD2 agrees at 8 bases. Germline V gene sequence: CDR1 SEHNR, CDR2 FQNEAQ (reference sequence). V shed 5 bases, J shed 4 bases, and the junction held 6 bases outside the gene matches. The CDR3 is 14 residues long.